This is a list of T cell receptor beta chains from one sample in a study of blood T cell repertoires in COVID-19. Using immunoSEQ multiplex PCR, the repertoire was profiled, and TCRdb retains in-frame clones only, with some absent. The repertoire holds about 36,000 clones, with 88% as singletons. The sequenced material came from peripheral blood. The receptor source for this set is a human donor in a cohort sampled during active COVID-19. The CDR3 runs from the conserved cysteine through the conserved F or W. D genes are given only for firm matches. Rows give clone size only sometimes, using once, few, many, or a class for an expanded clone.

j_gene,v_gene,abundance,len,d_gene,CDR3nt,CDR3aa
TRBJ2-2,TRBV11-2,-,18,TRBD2,TGTGCCAGCAGGGAAGGACTAGCGGGGGGGCTTCGCACCGGGGAGCTGTTTTTT,CASREGLAGGLRTGELFF
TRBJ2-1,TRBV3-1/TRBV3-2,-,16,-,TGTGCCAGCAGCCACGGTTCCGGTTACCCCTACAATGAGCAGTTCTTC,CASSHGSGYPYNEQFF
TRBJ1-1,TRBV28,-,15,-,TGTGCCAGCAGTATCTGGGGGCGAACGAACACTGAAGCTTTCTTT,CASSIWGRTNTEAFF
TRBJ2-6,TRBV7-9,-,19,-,TGTGCCAGCCTTTCTCCCATCGGGTTCTCCGACGCTGGGGCCAACGTCCTGACTTTC,CASLSPIGFSDAGANVLTF
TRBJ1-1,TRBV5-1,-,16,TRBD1,TGCGCCAGCAGCCCTCGGACAGGGGGCCCGAACACTGAAGCTTTCTTT,CASSPRTGGPNTEAFF
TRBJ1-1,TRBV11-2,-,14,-,TGTGCCAGCACCTTATCTGGACATAACACTGAAGCTTTCTTT,CASTLSGHNTEAFF
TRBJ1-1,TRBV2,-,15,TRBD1,TGTGCCAGCAGTGAAGCGGGCGCAGGGGGCACTGAAGCTTTCTTT,CASSEAGAGGTEAFF
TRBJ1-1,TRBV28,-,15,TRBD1,TGTGCCAGCACCTCACCACAGGGGGGATCCACTGAAGCTTTCTTT,CASTSPQGGSTEAFF
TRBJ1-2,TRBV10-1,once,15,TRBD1,TGCGCCAGCAGTGCCGGGACAGGGGTTAACTATGGCTACACCTTC,CASSAGTGVNYGYTF
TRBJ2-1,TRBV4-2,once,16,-,TGTGCCAGCAGCCTTACAGGGTCAAGCTCCTACAATGAGCAGTTCTTC,CASSLTGSSSYNEQFF
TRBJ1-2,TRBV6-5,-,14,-,TGTGCCAGCAGTTACAGAGGTCGGAACTATGGCTACACCTTC,CASSYRGRNYGYTF
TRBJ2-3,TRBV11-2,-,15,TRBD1,TGTGCCAGCAGCAATTACAGGGGCACGGGAGATACGCAGTATTTT,CASSNYRGTGDTQYF
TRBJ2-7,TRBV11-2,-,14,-,TGTGCCAGCAGCTTAGGGACGGGGACCTACGAGCAGTACTTC,CASSLGTGTYEQYF
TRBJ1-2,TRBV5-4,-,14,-,TGTGCCAGCAGCTTCGGACAGCCCGACACTGGCTACACCTTC,CASSFGQPDTGYTF
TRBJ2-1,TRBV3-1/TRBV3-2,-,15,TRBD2,TGTGCCAGCAGCCAAGATCCGGGGGGGCCGGGTGAGCAGTTCTTC,CASSQDPGGPGEQFF
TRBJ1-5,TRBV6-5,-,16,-,TGTGCCAGCAGTTACTCGACACCGATAATGAATCAGCCCCAGCATTTT,CASSYSTPIMNQPQHF
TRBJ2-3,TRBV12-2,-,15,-,TGTGCAAGTCTCACTAGCGGGGGACGCACAGATACGCAGTATTTT,CASLTSGGRTDTQYF
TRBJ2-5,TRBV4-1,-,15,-,TGCGCCAGCAGCCAAGACCAAGGGGTCTGGGAGACCCAGTACTTC,CASSQDQGVWETQYF
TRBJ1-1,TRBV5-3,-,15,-,TGTGCCAGAAGCTTACCCCGGTCCATGAACACTGAAGCTTTCTTT,CARSLPRSMNTEAFF
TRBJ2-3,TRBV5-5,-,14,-,TGTGCCAGCAGCCGAACACTAGGCACAGATACGCAGTATTTT,CASSRTLGTDTQYF
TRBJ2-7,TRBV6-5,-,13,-,TGTGCCAGCAGTACCGGACTGATTTACGAGCAGTACTTC,CASSTGLIYEQYF
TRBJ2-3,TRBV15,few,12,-,TGTGCCACGGGCAGGGTCACAGATACGCAGTATTTT,CATGRVTDTQYF
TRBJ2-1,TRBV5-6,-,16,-,TGTGCCAGCAGCTTGGGGGCCCTAGCTACCTACAATGAGCAGTTCTTC,CASSLGALATYNEQFF
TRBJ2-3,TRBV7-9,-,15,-,TGTGCCAGCAGCTTAGGCAGGGGTGGGACAGATACGCAGTATTTT,CASSLGRGGTDTQYF
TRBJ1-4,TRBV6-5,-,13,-,TGTGCCAGCAGGGCCCACACCCATGAAAAACTGTTTTTT,CASRAHTHEKLFF
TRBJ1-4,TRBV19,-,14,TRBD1,TGTGCCAGTCGAGCCGGGACAGGGGGCAGAAAACTGTTTTTT,CASRAGTGGRKLFF
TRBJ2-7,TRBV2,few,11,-,TGTGCCAGCAGTGCCGCGCGGGAGCAGTACTTC,CASSAAREQYF
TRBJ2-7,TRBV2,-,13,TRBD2,TGTGCCAGCAGCCGGGACTACAACTACGAGCAGTACTTC,CASSRDYNYEQYF
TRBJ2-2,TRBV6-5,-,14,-,TGTGCCAGCACCACCCTAGAGAACACCGGGGAGCTGTTTTTT,CASTTLENTGELFF
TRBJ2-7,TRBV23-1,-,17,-,TGCGCCAGCACCCCCACCCCGGGGGGCAAGATCGGCCACGAGCAGTACTTC,CASTPTPGGKIGHEQYF
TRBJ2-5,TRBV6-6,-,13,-,TGTGCCAGCCGGATACAGGTCCAAGAGACCCAGTACTTC,CASRIQVQETQYF
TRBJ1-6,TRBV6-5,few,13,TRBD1,TGTGCCAGCAGCCAGGGGGACAATTCACCCCTCCACTTT,CASSQGDNSPLHF
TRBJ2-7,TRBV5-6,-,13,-,TGTGCCAGCAGCTTGGACAGGACCTACGAGCAGTACTTC,CASSLDRTYEQYF
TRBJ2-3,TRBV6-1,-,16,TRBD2,TGTGCCAGCAGTGACAGCGGGACTAGAAGCACAGATACGCAGTATTTT,CASSDSGTRSTDTQYF
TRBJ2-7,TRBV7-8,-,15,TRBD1,TGTGCCAGCAGCCGAGCCGGGACAGGTCTTCTGGGGCAGTACTTC,CASSRAGTGLLGQYF
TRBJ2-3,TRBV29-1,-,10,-,TGCAGCCTAGGAACAGATACGCAGTATTTT,CSLGTDTQYF
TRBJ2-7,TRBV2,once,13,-,TGTGCCAGCAGTCTACGACAGGTTGTCGAGCAGTACTTC,CASSLRQVVEQYF
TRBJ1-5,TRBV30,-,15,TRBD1,TGTGCCTGGAGTCCCCAAAGTGGAGGGGGCGCGACCCAGCATTTT,CAWSPQSGGGATQHF
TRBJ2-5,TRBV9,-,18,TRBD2,TGTGCCAGCAGCGTAGCCCTTAGGGGCGGGGGTTCCCAAGAGACCCAGTACTTC,CASSVALRGGGSQETQYF